The 8 T cell receptor beta chains listed next were all sequenced from one sample in a study of blood T cell repertoires in COVID-19. Profiling relied on immunoSEQ multiplex PCR, and the TCRdb table lists in-frame clones only, not all of them. Seen here are 85,000 to 120,000 clones, around nine tenths observed once, and the top ten hold approximately 2%. The sequenced sample consisted of peripheral blood. These TCRs come from a man aged 50 to 59 with active COVID-19.

This clone was seen many times. The V gene is TRBV30, the J gene TRBJ2-1, with TRBD2 as a possible D gene (5 bases). Trimming shortened V by 3 bases and J by 8 bases, and 14 bases separated the two germline ends. This CDR3 has 13 residues. Germline-derived CDR1 and CDR2 are GTSNPN and SVGIG (reference sequence). CDR3 sequence: CAWSGPGMYEQFF. DNA for the CDR3: TGTGCCTGGAGCGGGCCGGGGATGTATGAGCAGTTCTTC.

This clone was detected only once. The rearrangement joins TRBV7-3 to TRBJ2-3, with unresolved D. The ends were cut back, 0 bases at V and 6 bases at J, with 7 bases in the middle. The CDR3 loop spans 13 amino acids. Germline CDR1 SGHTA, CDR2 FQGTGA. The chain's CDR3 is CASSLTFRDTQYF. CDR3 sequence (DNA): TGTGCCAGCAGCTTAACTTTCCGGGATACGCAGTATTTT.

The rearrangement uses TRBV7-9 and TRBJ2-7; 7 bases agree with TRBD1. This CDR3 is 17 amino acids long. Per the germline V gene, CDR1 is SEHNR and CDR2 is FQNEAQ (reference sequence). V lost 0 bases to trimming and J lost 0 bases; unmatched junction nucleotides: 8. CDR3 protein: CASSLALGTENSYEQYF. The CDR3 region has the DNA TGTGCCAGCAGCTTAGCGTTAGGGACAGAAAACTCCTACGAGCAGTACTTC.

The chain couples TRBV5-1 to TRBJ1-1; the D gene is possibly TRBD1 (5 bases). Trimming took off 0 bases at V and 0 bases at J, with 6 bases between the two ends. Germline CDR1 reads SGHRS; CDR2 reads YFSETQ. The CDR3 loop spans 14 amino acids. Here the CDR3 DNA reads TGCGCCAGCAGCTTGGAAGGGGTGAACACTGAAGCTTTCTTT. Amino acids: CASSLEGVNTEAFF.

This chain uses TRBV14 with TRBJ1-2, with D possibly matching TRBD1 (6 bases). The CDR3 consists of 12 residues. Germline V gene lookup returns CDR1 SGHDN and CDR2 FVKESK. V was shortened by 4 bases and J by 5 bases, with 8 bases between the two germline ends. CDR3 amino acids: CASSPGQYGYTF. Here the CDR3 DNA reads TGTGCCAGCAGCCCCGGACAGTATGGCTACACCTTC. Full variable domain (remainder filled in from reference TRBV14 and TRBJ1-2): EAGVTQFPSHSVIEKGQTVTLRCDPISGHDNLYWYRRVMGKEIKFLLHFVKESKQDESGMPNNRFLAERTGGTYSTLKVQPAELEDSGVYFCASSPGQYGYTFGSGTRLTVV.

This chain uses TRBV7-2 with TRBJ2-1, with TRBD2 matching over 9 bases. The CDR3 sequence is 15 residues long. Germline V gene sequence: CDR1 SGHTA, CDR2 FQGNSA. The V gene end was trimmed by 5 bases and the J gene end by 3 bases; junction bases not matched to a gene: 5. DNA for the CDR3: TGTGCCAGCAGCCCTACTAGCGGGCACTACAATGAGCAGTTCTTC. It specifies CASSPTSGHYNEQFF.

The chain uses TRBV7-9 and TRBJ2-5; 10 bases are shared with TRBD2. Germline lookup yields CDR1 SEHNR and CDR2 FQNEAQ (reference sequence). This CDR3 has 16 amino acids. V dropped 5 bases and J dropped 2; count of bases not matched to a gene: 8. CDR3 sequence reads: CASSPGLAAVQETQYF. Here the CDR3 DNA reads TGTGCCAGCAGCCCCGGACTAGCGGCGGTACAAGAGACCCAGTACTTC.

CDR3 coding DNA: TGTGCCAGCAGTTTTGGGGGGTCTGGCTACACCTTC. Protein product: CASSFGGSGYTF. The chain uses TRBV6-6 and TRBJ1-2; possibly TRBD1 for D (5 bases). The germline gives CDR1 MNHNY, CDR2 SVGAGI (reference sequence). Trimming removed 4 bases from V and 7 bases from J, with 10 bases in between. The CDR3 has 12 amino acids.